One sample yielded the 24 T cell receptor beta chains listed below, sequenced in a study of blood T cell repertoires in COVID-19. Assay: immunoSEQ multiplex PCR; the TCRdb copy retains only in-frame clones and omits some. The sample lists 150,000 to 200,000 clones, 75% to 90% occurring once. The sequenced material came from peripheral blood. These receptors were collected from a middle-aged man with acute or convalescent COVID-19.

The rearrangement joins TRBV4-3 to TRBJ2-1, with 10 positions matching TRBD1. This CDR3 contains 15 residues. Germline CDR1 LGHNA, CDR2 YSLEER. The junction had 2 bases not matched to a gene; V was cut back by 2 bases and J by 4 bases. CDR3 sequence: CASSQRDRGYNEQFF. CDR3 DNA: TGCGCCAGCAGCCAAAGGGACAGGGGTTACAATGAGCAGTTCTTC.

The chain links TRBV6-4 to TRBJ2-3, with 7 bases matching TRBD2. CDR1 and CDR2 from the germline V gene are MRHNA and SNTAGT. This CDR3 comprises 15 residues. The V segment lost 4 bases and the J segment 7 bases; nucleotides outside the gene matches: 11. CDR3 nucleotide sequence: TGTGCCAGCAGTGCCGGGACTACCCTAGGGAATACGCAGTATTTT. Translation: CASSAGTTLGNTQYF.

The genes are TRBV7-9 and TRBJ2-1, with 7 bases aligning to TRBD2. After removal of 7 bases from V and 8 bases from J, the junction contained 5 bases not matched to a gene. From germline, CDR1 is SEHNR and CDR2 FQNEAQ (reference sequence). This CDR3 contains 12 residues. For the CDR3, the DNA is TGTGCCAGCACCCCGGCGGGGGATGAGCAGTTCTTC. Amino acid sequence: CASTPAGDEQFF.

The chain uses TRBV7-2 and TRBJ2-1; D uncertain. The CDR3 contains 16 residues. V was trimmed by 1 base and J by 0 bases, leaving 10 bases between them. Germline V gives CDR1 SGHTA, CDR2 FQGNSA. This CDR3 reads CASSLGRRSSYNEQFF. Written as DNA, the CDR3 is TGTGCCAGCAGCTTAGGCCGTAGGAGCTCCTACAATGAGCAGTTCTTC.

The rearrangement links TRBV6-6 to TRBJ2-5; D gene uncertain. The CDR3 contains 13 residues. Trimming stripped 7 bases from V and 1 base from J, with 10 bases between. In germline, CDR1 is MNHNY, CDR2 SVGAGI (reference sequence). CDR3 sequence reads: CASTPVPQETQYF. The CDR3 nucleotides read TGTGCCAGCACCCCCGTCCCCCAAGAGACCCAGTACTTC.

The gene calls are TRBV19 and TRBJ2-7; TRBD2 is a possible D gene (6 bases). This CDR3 has 15 residues. Germline assignment: CDR1 LNHDA and CDR2 SQIVND (reference sequence). With 6 bases removed from V and 0 bases from J, the gap between germline ends came to 15 bases. The CDR3 is CASSMTGLSSYEQYF. CDR3 DNA: TGTGCCAGTAGCATGACGGGACTTAGCTCCTACGAGCAGTACTTC. Combining the CDR3 with reference TRBV19 and TRBJ2-7 gives the whole variable domain DGGITQSPKYLFRKEGQNVTLSCEQNLNHDAMYWYRQDPGQGLRLIYYSQIVNDFQKGDIAEGYSVSREKKESFPLTVTSAQKNPTAFYLCASSMTGLSSYEQYFGPGTRLTVT.

The genes are TRBV5-6 and TRBJ1-4; 9 positions match TRBD1. The V gene's germline CDR1 is SGHDT and CDR2 YYEEEE. The junction had 11 bases not matched to a gene; V was cut back by 6 bases and J by 8 bases. The CDR3 loop spans 15 amino acids. The CDR3 region is CASTTQTGGGEKLFF. The CDR3 nucleotides read TGTGCCAGCACCACTCAGACAGGGGGAGGAGAAAAACTGTTTTTT.

This clone is a singleton in its sample. This rearrangement joins TRBV7-2 to TRBJ1-1, with D possibly matching TRBD1 (6 bases). The length of the CDR3 is 15 residues. The germline V and J ends were trimmed by 5 bases and 0 bases, with 13 bases remaining between them. Germline assignment: CDR1 SGHTA and CDR2 FQGNSA. The CDR3 is CASSRRQAMNTEAFF. DNA of the CDR3: TGTGCCAGCAGCAGGCGACAGGCTATGAACACTGAAGCTTTCTTT.

This chain connects TRBV12-3 or TRBV12-4 to TRBJ1-4, with TRBD1 matching 8 bases. J was trimmed by 11 bases and V by 10 bases; bases with no gene match: 12. The CDR3 sequence is 13 residues long. The CDR3: CAIATGDLGKLFF. CDR3 nucleotides: TGTGCCATCGCGACAGGGGATCTCGGGAAACTGTTTTTT.

This chain uses TRBV18 with TRBJ1-5; 9 bases agree with TRBD1. CDR1 is KGHSH, CDR2 LQKENI, per germline. This CDR3 spans 15 amino acids. V gave up 3 bases and J gave up 3 bases; unmatched junction bases: 3. CDR3 in DNA: TGTGCCAGCTCACCCGGGACAGGGAACAATCAGCCCCAGCATTTT. Residues: CASSPGTGNNQPQHF.

The sample holds one count of this clone. This rearrangement joins TRBV5-1 to TRBJ2-3; 12 nucleotides align to TRBD2. The germline gives CDR1 SGHRS, CDR2 YFSETQ. Trimming removed 4 bases from V and 1 base from J; junction bases left unmatched: 7. The CDR3 consists of 17 residues. CDR3 in amino acids: CASSRLTSGGRTDTQYF. Written as DNA, the CDR3 is TGCGCCAGCAGCCGCCTCACTAGCGGGGGGCGCACAGATACGCAGTATTTT.

The V and J genes are TRBV6-5 and TRBJ2-3, with a possible D match to TRBD1 (5 bases). V dropped 0 bases and J dropped 6 bases, with 16 bases sitting between them. This CDR3 has 16 amino acids. From germline, CDR1 is MNHEY and CDR2 SVGAGI. Written as DNA, the CDR3 is TGTGCCAGCAGTTACTCCCCTGTACAGGTGTCGGATACGCAGTATTTT. This sequence encodes CASSYSPVQVSDTQYF.

The CDR3 here is CASGSTAQAEAFF. The DNA of the CDR3 is TGTGCTAGTGGTTCCACAGCCCAAGCTGAAGCTTTCTTT. This rearrangement joins TRBV12-5 to TRBJ1-1; D call uncertain. Germline loops: CDR1 LGHNT, CDR2 FRNRAP. The V and J ends lost 4 bases and 6 bases respectively, with 12 bases between them. The CDR3 totals 13 residues. Based on the CDR3 plus reference TRBV12-5 and TRBJ1-1, the full variable domain is DARVTQTPRHKVTEMGQEVTMRCQPILGHNTVFWYRQTMMQGLELLAYFRNRAPLDDSGMPKDRFSAEMPDATLATLKIQPSEPRDSAVYFCASGSTAQAEAFFGQGTRLTVV.

This clone was detected a few times. The V gene is TRBV6-2 or TRBV6-3, the J gene TRBJ1-2, with 7 bases identical to TRBD1. CDR1 is MNHEY, CDR2 SVGEGT, per germline. V lost 0 bases, J lost 6 bases, and 10 bases stayed unmatched. The CDR3 is made up of 16 amino acids. The CDR3 loop is CASSYSPRQGIDGYTF. The DNA for the CDR3 is TGTGCCAGCAGTTACTCCCCGCGACAGGGAATCGATGGCTACACCTTC.

The gene calls are TRBV25-1 and TRBJ1-1; D is possibly TRBD1 (5 bases). The CDR3 contains 15 residues. Germline V CDR1 and CDR2: MGHDK, SYGVNS. V was cut by 2 bases and J by 3 bases, with 13 bases left in between. The CDR3 is CASSEPRAGDTEAFF. The CDR3 DNA sequence: TGTGCCAGCAGTGAACCCAGGGCCGGCGACACTGAAGCTTTCTTT.

CDR3 nucleotide sequence: TGCGCCAGCAGCCAAGTGTTAGCGGGGGGTGAGGAGACCCAGTACTTC. It codes for CASSQVLAGGEETQYF. The chain combines TRBV4-1 with TRBJ2-5; the match to TRBD2 covers 10 bases. The V and J ends lost 1 base and 5 bases, in that order; junction bases with no gene match: 7. This CDR3 contains 16 residues. Germline V CDR1 and CDR2: MGHRA, YSYEKL.

This clone was counted between two and nine times. V and J are TRBV5-1 and TRBJ1-5; no firm D call. Germline loops: CDR1 SGHRS, CDR2 YFSETQ. The CDR3 runs to 16 residues. V gave up 0 bases and J gave up 0 bases, with 10 bases separating them. The CDR3 DNA is TGCGCCAGCAGCTTGGATGGGAGGTCTAGCAATCAGCCCCAGCATTTT. Translated, it gives CASSLDGRSSNQPQHF.

The V gene is TRBV10-3, the J gene TRBJ2-2; perhaps TRBD2 as D (6 bases). The CDR3 covers 17 residues. Trimming left V 10 bases short and J 2 bases short, with 23 bases between. The germline CDR1 and CDR2 sequences are ENHRY and SYGVKD. For the CDR3, the DNA is TGTGCCACCCAAGGAAAAGCGGGCCAGACTAACACCGGGGAGCTGTTTTTT. As protein: CATQGKAGQTNTGELFF.

The chain links TRBV7-2 to TRBJ1-1, with D unclear. The length of the CDR3 is 13 residues. The ends were cut back, 5 bases at V and 1 base at J, with 8 bases in the middle. Per germline, CDR1 SGHTA and CDR2 FQGNSA. CDR3 amino acids: CASSNRQNTEAFF. The CDR3 nucleotides read TGTGCCAGCAGCAACCGACAGAACACTGAAGCTTTCTTT.

The chain carries TRBV28 and TRBJ1-5; D uncertain. The CDR3 has 13 residues. Trimming left V 2 bases short and J 6 bases short, with 8 bases between. Per germline, CDR1 MDHEN and CDR2 SYDVKM. The CDR3 DNA reads as TGTGCCAGCAGTTTAGGAGGGTCTCAGCCCCAGCATTTT. This sequence encodes CASSLGGSQPQHF.

This clone was seen a single time. The chain joins TRBV6-5 to TRBJ2-6; TRBD1 matches at 8 bases. Germline trimming cut 6 bases from V and 2 bases from J; bases unmatched to any gene: 3. Germline values: CDR1 MNHEY, CDR2 SVGAGI. The CDR3 contains 15 residues. The chain's CDR3 is CASSSTGAGANVLTF. The DNA for the CDR3 is TGTGCCAGCAGCTCGACAGGGGCTGGGGCCAACGTCCTGACTTTC.

V usage is TRBV9 and J usage is TRBJ1-6, with TRBD1 matching 8 bases. Germline trimming cut 3 bases from V and 7 bases from J; bases unmatched to any gene: 3. Germline V gives CDR1 SGDLS, CDR2 YYNGEE. The CDR3 sequence is 14 residues long. CDR3 coding DNA: TGTGCCAGCAGCGGGGGACAGGCAAATTCACCCCTCCACTTT. Its protein is CASSGGQANSPLHF.

V is TRBV6-6 and J is TRBJ1-3; 9 bases are a match to TRBD1. The germline V gene has CDR1 MNHNY and CDR2 SVGAGI (reference sequence). V was pared by 5 bases and J by 10 bases, with 15 bases of the junction left unmatched. The CDR3 extends over 16 amino acids. CDR3 sequence (DNA): TGTGCCAGCAGTAGCATCCGGGACAGGGCCCCGCGGACCATATATTTT. It specifies CASSSIRDRAPRTIYF.

In this sample, this clone turned up once. This chain links TRBV19 with TRBJ2-7; D is unresolved. CDR3 size: 14 residues. Germline V lookup: CDR1 LNHDA, CDR2 SQIVND (reference sequence). Trimming left V 3 bases short and J 3 bases short, with 12 bases between. The CDR3 DNA sequence: TGTGCCAGTAGTATGGGCAGATACGGCTACGAGCAGTACTTC. This codes for CASSMGRYGYEQYF.